Each of the 30 T cell receptor beta chains below was sequenced from the same sample in a study of breast tumors, draining lymph nodes, adjacent tissues (dated by TCRdb to about 2016). The library was prepared using multiplex PCR. Instrument on record: Illumina HiSeq 2000. Using fastp at Q25 and MiXCR, TCRdb reprocessed the public reads and kept productive beta chains. Identical CDR3 proteins give one entry, which carries the most common genes and DNA. The sample table lists about 270,000 distinct CDR3 sequences, roughly 30% of them with a count of one. 0.85% to 1.3% of the sample belongs to the ten largest clones. Lymph node samples were obtained from the axillary draining lymph nodes of breast cancer patients. What was sequenced was axillary lymph node tissue. All receptors derive from a female donor with breast cancer. Some clones in this sample may be carry-over from other donors' samples.

This clonotype was found many times. The CDR3 DNA reads TGTGCCAGTAGTTCCCTTCGGATATCTGGAAACACCATATATTTT. Translating it yields CASSSLRISGNTIYF. V is TRBV19 and J is TRBJ1-3; no definite D call. This CDR3 contains 15 residues. V lost 5 bases and J 1 base, leaving 12 bases between the germline ends. Germline-derived CDR1 and CDR2 are LNHDA and SQIVND (reference sequence).

This clonotype occurred many times. The chain employs TRBV5-1 and TRBJ2-7, with D unresolved. The V gene lost 0 bases and the J gene lost 5 bases, with 15 bases spanning the gap. CDR3 size: 15 residues. Germline CDR1 reads SGHRS; CDR2 reads YFSETQ. CDR3 amino acids: CASSLVGSLPDEQYF. In DNA, the CDR3 is TGCGCCAGCAGCTTGGTGGGTAGTCTTCCTGACGAGCAGTACTTC.

Notes on this clonotype: It may be a read error: a sequence one base away is much more abundant. No conserved phenylalanine or tryptophan is present at the end of the CDR3, so a read error is the likely explanation. This chain uses TRBV7-8 with TRBJ2-7; the match to TRBD2 covers 7 bases. The germline CDR1 and CDR2 sequences are SGHVS and FQNEAQ. CDR3 length: 14 residues. The ends lost 5 bases at V and 0 bases at J; junction bases unmatched: 4. The CDR3: CASSLGLSSYEQYL. In nucleotides, the CDR3 is TGTGCCAGCAGCCTGGGACTATCCTCCTACGAGCAGTACCTC.

This clonotype has more than one count but fewer than ten. The rearrangement uses TRBV6-5 and TRBJ2-5; D could derive from TRBD1 or TRBD2 (6 bases each). In germline, CDR1 is MNHEY, CDR2 SVGAGI. Trimming cost V 5 bases and J 6 bases, with 16 bases left between them. This CDR3 region has 14 residues. CDR3 sequence (DNA): TGTGCCAGCAGTCCCCCCGGGGGCCCGAAGACCCAGTACTTC. Its translation: CASSPPGGPKTQYF.

This clonotype was detected many times. The rearrangement links TRBV29-1 to TRBJ2-2; D may correspond to TRBD1 or TRBD2 (6 bases each). Trimming took off 4 bases at V and 7 bases at J, with 13 bases between the two ends. Per germline, CDR1 SQVTM and CDR2 ANQGSEA. This CDR3 has 13 amino acids. For the CDR3, the DNA is TGCAGCGTTGTTAGGGGGGCTATCGGGGAGCTGTTTTTT. It yields the protein CSVVRGAIGELFF.

This clonotype has a count of ten or more. V gene TRBV7-9 combines with J gene TRBJ2-1, with D unclear. Germline V gene data show CDR1 as SEHNR and CDR2 as FQNEAQ (reference sequence). The CDR3 spans 13 residues. V lost 1 base and J 4 bases, leaving 5 bases between the germline ends. CDR3 sequence (DNA): TGTGCCAGCAGCTTAGTCGGGTACAATGAGCAGTTCTTC. Translation: CASSLVGYNEQFF. Complete variable domain (other parts from reference TRBV7-9 and TRBJ2-1): DTGVSQNPRHKITKRGQNVTFRCDPISEHNRLYWYRQTLGQGPEFLTYFQNEAQLEKSRLLSDRFSAERPKGSFSTLEIQRTEQGDSAMYLCASSLVGYNEQFFGPGTRLTVL.

The V gene is TRBV20-1, the J gene TRBJ1-1, with D tentatively TRBD1 (6 bases). Trimming removed 0 bases from V and 13 bases from J, with 12 bases in between. This CDR3 has 11 amino acids. The V gene's germline CDR1 is DFQATT and CDR2 SNEGSKA (reference sequence). CDR3: CSARDPGGGFF. The DNA of the CDR3 is TGCAGTGCTAGAGATCCAGGAGGGGGTTTCTTT.

This clonotype was detected many times. J is TRBJ2-7 and V is TRBV5-4; 7 bases fit TRBD1. This CDR3 has 14 amino acids. Germline assignment: CDR1 SGHNT and CDR2 YYREEE (reference sequence). With 4 bases clipped from V and 2 bases from J, the junction kept 6 bases outside the gene matches. In nucleotides, the CDR3 is TGTGCCAGCAGCCAGGGACAGAGCACCTACGAGCAGTACTTC. It specifies CASSQGQSTYEQYF.

This clonotype appeared a few times. Possible read error: a much larger clone is one base away. The rearrangement links TRBV9 to TRBJ2-7, with D maybe TRBD2 (6 bases). Germline values: CDR1 SGDLS, CDR2 YYNGEE. This CDR3 contains 14 residues. The CDR3 spells CASNMGRINYEQSF. CDR3 coding DNA: TGTGCCAGCAATATGGGGAGGATAAACTACGAGCAGTCCTTC.

The CDR3 coding sequence is TGCAGTGCTAGGGATACGGGGACAGGGAATTATCAGCCCCAGCATTTT. Protein product: CSARDTGTGNYQPQHF. V gene TRBV20-1 combines with J gene TRBJ1-5, with 9 positions matching TRBD1. Germline assignment: CDR1 DFQATT and CDR2 SNEGSKA (reference sequence). V was pared by 3 bases and J by 5 bases, with 11 bases of the junction left unmatched. This CDR3 is built from 16 residues.

This clonotype has ten or more counts. The chain combines TRBV7-2 with TRBJ2-3; D unclear. Trimming left V 4 bases short and J 3 bases short, with 14 bases between. Germline assignment: CDR1 SGHTA and CDR2 FQGNSA. The CDR3 has 15 amino acids. CDR3 region: CASSSRSLGTDTQYF. Written as DNA, the CDR3 is TGTGCCAGCAGCTCTCGGTCCCTCGGGACAGATACGCAGTATTTT.

This clonotype was seen at least ten times. Here the CDR3 DNA reads TGTGCCAGCAGCTTATCCGACTACGAGCAGTACTTC. As protein: CASSLSDYEQYF. J is TRBJ2-7 and V is TRBV7-9; no clear D gene. The CDR3 length is 12 residues. Deletions cut 2 bases from V and 3 bases from J, with 5 bases between. Germline V gene data show CDR1 as SEHNR and CDR2 as FQNEAQ (reference sequence).

This clonotype was counted ten times or more. This CDR3 is CASSLDGRQNQPQHF. The CDR3 region has the DNA TGTGCCAGCAGCTTAGATGGCAGACAAAATCAGCCCCAGCATTTT. The chain carries TRBV11-3 and TRBJ1-5; D gene ambiguous. Germline loops: CDR1 SGHNT, CDR2 YENEEA. V lost 0 bases and J lost 4, with 10 bases in between. This CDR3 region has 15 residues.

Remarks on this clonotype: Given a much more abundant clone one base away, this may be a read error. The V gene is TRBV5-5, the J gene TRBJ2-5, with D unresolved. Judging by the DNA end, TRBJ2-1 fits better; the J call may be wrong. The CDR3 totals 14 residues. The V gene's germline CDR1 is SGHKS and CDR2 YYEKEE (reference sequence). CDR3 coding DNA: TGTGCCAGCAGCTTGGTACTTGGCGCTACCGGGCAGTTCTTC. Its protein is CASSLVLGATGQFF.

The chain employs TRBV28 and TRBJ1-2; 9 positions agree with TRBD1. CDR1 and CDR2 from the germline V gene are MDHEN and SYDVKM. V lost 6 bases and J lost 4; bases outside the gene matches: 6. The CDR3 consists of 14 residues. The DNA for the CDR3 is TGTGCCAGCAGCATACAGGGGGCGCTCTATGGCTACACCTTC. It codes for CASSIQGALYGYTF.

This clonotype was observed once. This may stem from a read error, because a much larger clone lies one nucleotide away. The chain recombines TRBV11-3 with TRBJ2-7; the match to TRBD2 covers 10 bases. The CDR3 is 15 residues long. Per germline, CDR1 SGHNT and CDR2 YENEEA. CDR3: CASSSGRGSSYEQCF. The CDR3 nucleotides read TGTGCCAGCAGCAGCGGGAGGGGAAGCTCCTACGAGCAGTGCTTC.

This clonotype was recorded at least ten times. The chain carries TRBV30 and TRBJ2-1; D remains unclear. From germline, CDR1 is GTSNPN and CDR2 SVGIG (reference sequence). Trimming stripped 0 bases from V and 12 bases from J, with 9 bases between. There are 11 residues in the CDR3. This chain's CDR3 is CAWSVSGLQFF. CDR3 coding DNA: TGTGCCTGGAGTGTCTCTGGTCTGCAGTTCTTC.

V is TRBV6-5 and J is TRBJ1-1; 7 bases align to TRBD1. This CDR3 is built from 14 residues. Unmatched junction bases numbered 12, after V lost 3 bases and J lost 11 bases. Germline lookup yields CDR1 MNHEY and CDR2 SVGAGI. This CDR3 reads CASSYSLQGRLAFF. In nucleotides, the CDR3 is TGTGCCAGCAGTTATTCCCTACAGGGGAGGCTTGCTTTCTTT.

This chain connects TRBV6-1 to TRBJ2-5; 10 nucleotides align to TRBD1. Germline trimming cut 5 bases from V and 4 bases from J; bases unmatched to any gene: 13. CDR3 length: 17 residues. In germline, CDR1 is MNHNS, CDR2 SASEGT. The CDR3 region is CASSSLADRGNSETQYF. The CDR3 nucleotides read TGTGCCAGCAGTTCGCTAGCGGACAGGGGGAATTCAGAGACCCAGTACTTC.

This clonotype was picked up many times. The CDR3 loop reads CASRTSGSGDTQYF. The CDR3 region has the DNA TGTGCCAGCAGGACTAGCGGGAGCGGAGATACGCAGTATTTT. The chain is built from TRBV6-2 or TRBV6-3 and TRBJ2-3; 12 nucleotides align to TRBD2. The germline V gene encodes CDR1 MNHEY and CDR2 SVGEGT. V shed 6 bases, J shed 5 bases, and the junction held 3 bases outside the gene matches. The CDR3 loop spans 14 amino acids.

About this clonotype: This could be a read error, since a much larger clone is one nucleotide away. CDR3 protein: CASSFRGYNEQLF. CDR3 sequence (DNA): TGCGCCAGCAGCTTCAGGGGCTACAATGAGCAGCTCTTC. The chain couples TRBV5-1 to TRBJ2-1; tentatively, D is TRBD1 (6 bases). Germline V lookup: CDR1 SGHRS, CDR2 YFSETQ. The CDR3 totals 13 residues.

Many counts were recorded for this clonotype. The chain couples TRBV5-8 to TRBJ2-5, with D perhaps matching TRBD2 (6 bases). Trimming left V 0 bases short and J 4 bases short, with 10 bases between. This CDR3 is 14 amino acids long. Per the germline V gene, CDR1 is SGHTS and CDR2 is YDEGEE. For the CDR3, the DNA is TGTGCCAGCAGCTTGGCGATCGGGGGAGAGACCCAGTACTTC. The encoded protein is CASSLAIGGETQYF. Based on the CDR3 plus reference TRBV5-8 and TRBJ2-5, the full variable domain is EAGVTQSPTHLIKTRGQQATLRCSPISGHTSVYWYQQALGLGLQFLLWYDEGEERNRGNFPPRFSGRQFPNYSSELNVNALELEDSALYLCASSLAIGGETQYFGPGTRLLVL.

The rearrangement links TRBV10-3 to TRBJ1-1, with D maybe TRBD1 (5 bases). This CDR3 has 14 residues. Looked up from germline, CDR1 is ENHRY and CDR2 is SYGVKD. The V end lost 6 bases, the J end lost 5 bases, and 16 bases lay between the germline ends. CDR3 nucleotides: TGTGCCATCAGGGGGCGGGGGACGGATACTGAAGCTTTCTTT. Protein product: CAIRGRGTDTEAFF.

As for this clonotype: A much larger clone differs by one base, so this may be a read error. V and J are TRBV4-3 and TRBJ2-7; no clear D gene. In germline, CDR1 is LGHNA, CDR2 YSLEER. The CDR3 loop spans 13 amino acids. CDR3 coding DNA: TGCGCCAGCAGCCAAGATGTTGGTTACGAGCAGTGCTTC. This codes for CASSQDVGYEQCF.

This clonotype was seen ten or more times. This chain joins TRBV7-2 and TRBJ2-3; the match to TRBD2 covers 11 bases. Trimming at V came to 5 bases and at J to 4 bases, leaving 8 bases not matched to a gene. The CDR3 is made up of 16 amino acids. Germline CDR1 SGHTA, CDR2 FQGNSA. The CDR3 DNA follows: TGTGCCAGCAGCCTACTAGCGGGAGCAGGTGCAGATACGCAGTATTTT. Protein: CASSLLAGAGADTQYF. The variable domain in full, completed from reference TRBV7-2 and TRBJ2-3, reads GAGVSQSPSNKVTEKGKDVELRCDPISGHTALYWYRQSLGQGLEFLIYFQGNSAPDKSGLPSDRFSAERTGGSVSTLTIQRTQQEDSAVYLCASSLLAGAGADTQYFGPGTRLTVL.

In its sample, this clonotype was seen many times. V and J are TRBV19 and TRBJ2-7; 7 bases align to TRBD2. The ends lost 4 bases at V and 3 bases at J; junction bases unmatched: 9. This CDR3 contains 15 residues. The germline gives CDR1 LNHDA, CDR2 SQIVND (reference sequence). CDR3: CASSKTGLDGYEQYF. CDR3 coding DNA: TGTGCCAGTAGTAAGACTGGACTAGACGGCTACGAGCAGTACTTC.

Note on this clonotype: The CDR3 does not close with the conserved phenylalanine or tryptophan, likely indicating a read error. It is unclear where the CDR3 begins or ends on the DNA, so no DNA is shown, and the CDR3 is as TCRdb lists it. Here the CDR3 reads CASSIRAHGPYGYAL. The rearrangement uses TRBV19 and TRBJ1-2. The germline gives CDR1 LNHDA, CDR2 SQIVND (reference sequence). From its first to its last residue, the CDR3 has 15 amino acids.

This clonotype showed up just once. V usage is TRBV10-3 and J usage is TRBJ2-2; TRBD2 might be the D (5 bases). Trimming pared 4 bases from V and 5 bases from J, leaving 8 bases between. The CDR3 has 13 residues. CDR1 and CDR2 from the germline V gene are ENHRY and SYGVKD. The CDR3 bases are TGTGCCATCAGTGCCCGAGGGACCGGGGAGCTGTTTTTT. It is translated as CAISARGTGELFF.

To note about this clonotype: A much bigger clone sits one base away, suggesting this may be a read error. The chain has TRBV4-2 and TRBJ2-1; D not resolved. The CDR3 spans 13 residues. From germline, CDR1 is LGHNA and CDR2 YNFKEQ. V was cut by 4 bases and J by 8 bases, with 12 bases left in between. DNA for the CDR3: TGTGCCAGCAGCCTGGTGGAAATCCATGAGCAGTTCTTC. Translating it yields CASSLVEIHEQFF.

This chain joins TRBV7-3 and TRBJ2-1, with TRBD2 identical over 11 bases. The CDR3 contains 19 residues. Germline CDR1 is SGHTA and CDR2 is FQGTGA. V lost 8 bases to trimming and J lost 1 base; unmatched junction nucleotides: 16. The CDR3 DNA sequence: TGTGCCAGCTCACCCTTGGGGGCTAGCGGGAGGTGGTCCTACAATGAGCAGTTCTTC. Protein product: CASSPLGASGRWSYNEQFF.